Below, 18 T cell receptor beta chains from the same sample are listed, as sequenced in a study of T cells in Graves' hyperthyroidism and ophthalmopathy. Amplified TCR beta CDR3 regions came from RNA transcripts. A set of HTBI primers served as the primers for a first-round RT-PCR of the TCR CDR3. From the multiplex PCR reads, TCRdb called clonotypes with MiXCR, one entry per CDR3 protein. The sample lists nearly 750,000 distinct CDR3 sequences; just over 35% were seen once. Sequenced sample: blood. The source is a woman between 40 and 50 years old with Graves' hyperthyroidism.

The table lists this clonotype with a few counts. V is TRBV6-1 and J is TRBJ1-5; maybe TRBD1 (6 bases). V was pared by 7 bases and J by 6 bases, with 16 bases between. CDR3 length: 14 residues. The V gene's germline CDR1 is MNHNS and CDR2 SASEGT. The CDR3 region has the DNA TGTGCCAGCACCCCCGACAGGCAAATTCAGCCCCAGCATTTT. Its translation is CASTPDRQIQPQHF.

This clonotype has at least ten counts. The gene calls are TRBV7-2 and TRBJ2-7, with 7 bases aligning to TRBD2. The CDR3 length is 16 residues. V lost 0 bases to trimming and J lost 2 bases; unmatched junction nucleotides: 7. Germline CDR1 SGHTA, CDR2 FQGNSA. CDR3 bases: TGTGCCAGCAGCTTAGCTTTCGGGGGGAGCACCTACGAGCAGTACTTC. It yields the protein CASSLAFGGSTYEQYF.

V gene TRBV12-3 or TRBV12-4 combines with J gene TRBJ1-5; no clear D gene. The V end was cut by 2 bases, the J end by 6 bases, with 11 bases between. This CDR3 has 14 residues. In nucleotides, the CDR3 is TGTGCCAGCAGTTTATCTCGTAGCTTTCAGCCCCAGCATTTT. Residues: CASSLSRSFQPQHF.

This clonotype was counted a few times. This sequence joins TRBV6-2 or TRBV6-3 and TRBJ1-5; D possibly corresponds to TRBD1 (5 bases). Germline V lookup: CDR1 MNHEY, CDR2 SVGEGT. Trimming removed 8 bases from V and 2 bases from J, with 19 bases in between. The CDR3 contains 16 residues. CDR3 bases: TGTGCCAGCGTATATAGGGGACCTTCGGGCAATCAGCCCCAGCATTTT. It encodes CASVYRGPSGNQPQHF.

This clonotype was observed a few times. At one end the junction does not follow the germline gene, possibly because of a read error. The J gene is TRBJ1-1, the V gene TRBV10-2; TRBD1 aligns across 7 bases. This CDR3 comprises 15 residues. CDR1 is WSHSY and CDR2 is SAAADI in the germline V gene. Here the CDR3 DNA reads TGTGCCAGCAGTTACCCTAACAGGGGGAACACTGAAGCTTTCTTT. This sequence encodes CASSYPNRGNTEAFF.

As to this clonotype: Possible read error: a much larger clone is one base away. The gene calls are TRBV20-1 and TRBJ2-7; 7 bases map to TRBD1. Germline V gene data show CDR1 as DFQATT and CDR2 as SNEGSKA (reference sequence). The CDR3 spans 13 residues. V trimming: 5 bases; J trimming: 2 bases; junction bases outside the gene matches: 6. The CDR3 reads CSAFGTVTYEQYF. As DNA, the CDR3 is TGCAGTGCTTTCGGGACAGTGACCTACGAGCAGTACTTC.

The rearrangement uses TRBV9 and TRBJ1-2; tentative D call: TRBD1 (6 bases). The CDR3 extends over 14 amino acids. Germline CDR1 SGDLS, CDR2 YYNGEE. Trimming pared 4 bases from V and 8 bases from J, leaving 18 bases between. The chain's CDR3 is CASSPPPNRAGYTF. The CDR3 DNA reads TGTGCCAGCAGCCCCCCCCCGAACAGGGCCGGCTACACCTTC.

This clonotype was counted at least ten times. The chain has TRBV10-2 and TRBJ1-2; 9 nucleotides align to TRBD1. The germline gives CDR1 WSHSY, CDR2 SAAADI. V lost 5 bases and J lost 1; bases outside the gene matches: 8. The CDR3 is made up of 16 amino acids. In DNA, the CDR3 is TGCGCCAGCAGTCGGGACAGGGTAATCCATAACTATGGCTACACCTTC. Translating it yields CASSRDRVIHNYGYTF.

Ten or more counts support this clonotype. The chain employs TRBV3-1 and TRBJ1-2, with D perhaps matching TRBD1 (5 bases). The CDR3 covers 14 residues. Germline CDR1 LGHDT, CDR2 YNNKEL (reference sequence). V was clipped by 1 base and J by 3 bases, with 9 bases between them. The CDR3 DNA reads TGTGCCAGCAGCCAAGTTGAAGGGGACTATGGCTACACCTTC. As protein: CASSQVEGDYGYTF.

As regards this clonotype: With a much larger clone just one base away, this may be a read error. The CDR3 coding sequence is TGCGCCGGCAGCCAGGGGAGCCGCGGCTACACCTTC. Its translation is CAGSQGSRGYTF. The chain recombines TRBV10-1 with TRBJ1-2, with a tentative D call TRBD1 (6 bases). Germline V gene sequence: CDR1 WNHNN, CDR2 SYGVQD (reference sequence). This CDR3 has 12 amino acids.

The V and J genes are TRBV4-1 and TRBJ2-7; no firm D call. Trimming left V 4 bases short and J 0 bases short, with 16 bases between. Germline V gene lookup returns CDR1 MGHRA and CDR2 YSYEKL. The CDR3 has 16 residues. CDR3: CASSRVFGESSYEQYF. The DNA for the CDR3 is TGCGCCAGCAGCCGCGTGTTCGGAGAGAGCTCCTACGAGCAGTACTTC.

Many counts were recorded for this clonotype. The V call is TRBV2, the J call TRBJ2-6; 7 bases map to TRBD1. After removal of 7 bases from V and 0 bases from J, the junction contained 9 bases not matched to a gene. Per germline, CDR1 SNHLY and CDR2 FYNNEI. The CDR3 is 17 residues long. In DNA form, the CDR3 reads TGTGCCAGCATCTCTACAGGGGCCTACTCTGGGGCCAACGTCCTGACTTTC. Encoded protein: CASISTGAYSGANVLTF.

At least ten counts were recorded for this clonotype. The chain joins TRBV20-1 to TRBJ1-1, with a tentative D call TRBD1 (6 bases). Per germline, CDR1 DFQATT and CDR2 SNEGSKA (reference sequence). The length of the CDR3 is 13 residues. The V end lost 5 bases, the J end lost 4 bases, and 14 bases lay between the germline ends. CDR3 DNA: TGCAGTGCTCCACAGGGTTGGGCCACTGAAGCTTTCTTT. Its translation: CSAPQGWATEAFF.

This clonotype was detected ten times or more. This sequence joins TRBV20-1 and TRBJ1-2, with a possible D match to TRBD1 (6 bases). The CDR3 extends over 12 amino acids. Germline CDR1 and CDR2: DFQATT and SNEGSKA (reference sequence). V was cut by 7 bases and J by 4 bases, with 13 bases left in between. The CDR3 reads CSGTTGPYGYTF. The CDR3 bases are TGCAGTGGGACGACAGGTCCCTATGGCTACACCTTC.

For this clonotype: A much larger clonotype is one base distant, so this may be a read error. The chain has TRBV29-1 and TRBJ1-4; D unresolved. Germline-derived CDR1 and CDR2 are SQVTM and ANQGSEA. The CDR3 is 13 residues long. DNA of the CDR3: TGCAGCGTTGAAAGGTTTCATAATGAAAGACTGTTTTTT. Its translation is CSVERFHNERLFF.

The rearrangement uses TRBV9 and TRBJ2-7; 7 bases fit TRBD2. The DNA end lines up better with TRBJ2-1; the J call may be wrong. The CDR3 sequence is 15 residues long. Germline V lookup: CDR1 SGDLS, CDR2 YYNGEE. The CDR3 region is CASSVDLREFHEQFF. The DNA of the CDR3 is TGTGCCAGCAGCGTAGATTTGCGGGAGTTTCATGAGCAGTTCTTC.

This chain links TRBV7-2 with TRBJ1-1; D unclear. Deletions cut 5 bases from V and 0 bases from J, with 16 bases between. CDR3 length: 16 amino acids. Germline V lookup: CDR1 SGHTA, CDR2 FQGNSA. CDR3 nucleotides: TGTGCCAGCAGCCCTATGGACGTCTCTATGAACACTGAAGCTTTCTTT. Translation: CASSPMDVSMNTEAFF.

This clonotype was counted ten times or more. This sequence joins TRBV7-9 and TRBJ1-2; TRBD1 aligns across 10 bases. Germline V gives CDR1 SEHNR, CDR2 FQNEAQ (reference sequence). This CDR3 is 15 amino acids long. Trimming took 1 base from V and 4 from J; bases not matched to a gene: 3. CDR3 region: CASSLGQGAFYGYTF. In nucleotides, the CDR3 is TGTGCCAGCAGCTTAGGACAGGGGGCCTTCTATGGCTACACCTTC.